This T cell receptor beta chain came from a study of T cell clones after liver transplantation. Study background: Tolerance: complete withdrawal held at least one year, liver enzymes staying within twice normal.

Germline CDR1 is SGHTA and CDR2 is FQGTGA. This CDR3 is built from 16 residues. V lost 4 bases and J lost 2; bases outside the gene matches: 9. TCRdb's table, derived via immunoSEQ multiplex PCR, lists solely in-frame clones and lacks some. The repertoire consists of about 120,000 clones, with 75% to 95% occurring once and the leading ten covering 0.75% to 0.85%. The chain links TRBV7-3 to TRBJ1-1; TRBD1 matches at 8 bases. The starting material was CD4+ T cells from blood, obtained 12 months after liver transplant. The clonotype comes from a human patient who received a liver transplant. Some T cells may have originated in the graft donor. CDR3 amino acids: CASSSTGGNVNTEAFF. Here the CDR3 DNA reads TGTGCCAGCAGCTCCACAGGGGGTAATGTTAACACTGAAGCTTTCTTT.